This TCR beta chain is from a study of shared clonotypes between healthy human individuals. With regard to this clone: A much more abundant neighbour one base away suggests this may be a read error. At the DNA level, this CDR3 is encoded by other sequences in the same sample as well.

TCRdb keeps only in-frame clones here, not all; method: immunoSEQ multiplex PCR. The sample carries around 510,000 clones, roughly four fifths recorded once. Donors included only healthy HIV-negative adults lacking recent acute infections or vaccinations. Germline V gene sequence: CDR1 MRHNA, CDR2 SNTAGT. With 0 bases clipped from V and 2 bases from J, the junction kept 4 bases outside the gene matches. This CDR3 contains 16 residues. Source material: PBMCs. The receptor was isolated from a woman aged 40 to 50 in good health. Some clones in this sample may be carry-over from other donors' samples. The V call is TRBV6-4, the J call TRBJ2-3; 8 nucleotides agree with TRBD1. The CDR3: CASSDSDREHTDTQYF. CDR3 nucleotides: TGTGCCAGCAGTGACTCGGACAGGGAGCACACAGATACGCAGTATTTT.